A selection of T cell receptor beta chains follows, all from one sample in a study of cytomegalovirus exposure and HLA in healthy donors. The protocol was immunoSEQ multiplex PCR, while the TCRdb copy is restricted to in-frame clones and leaves out a portion. The sample records about 70,000 clones, 74% being singletons. Sequenced sample: PBMCs. Receptors originate from a human donor in good health. The CDR3 runs from the conserved cysteine through the conserved F or W.

j_gene	len	v_gene	CDR3aa
TRBJ2-5	15	TRBV30	CAWSALAGAEETQYF
TRBJ2-7	13	TRBV30	CASAGQDSYEQYF
TRBJ1-4	15	TRBV25-1	CASSEWERTDEKLFF
TRBJ2-7	14	TRBV9	CASSAGLASYEQYF
TRBJ1-5	14	TRBV27	CASSFDPVSQPQHF
TRBJ1-4	14	TRBV29-1	CSAKMTGANEKLFF
.	15	TRBV25-1	CASSEGQPGLYEQYF
TRBJ1-2	13	TRBV4-1	CASSPTGNYGYTF
TRBJ2-7	13	TRBV5-6	CASTLGTGYEQYF
TRBJ1-4	14	TRBV28	CASSKGGGSEKLFF
TRBJ2-5	15	TRBV7-9	CASSSSGRAGETQYF
TRBJ2-5	13	TRBV27	CASRRLAGETQYF
TRBJ1-1	15	TRBV11-3	CASSFAGQGGTEAFF
TRBJ1-1	15	TRBV5-6	CASSLWTGQNTEAFF
TRBJ1-1	13	TRBV11-2	CASSLDRAGAAFF
TRBJ2-7	14	TRBV5-6	CASSFGTGGYEQYF
TRBJ1-5	14	TRBV10-2	CASRLTGNNQPQHF
TRBJ2-7	15	TRBV29-1	CSVEEERWGRGFPYF
TRBJ2-3	12	TRBV19	CASRIQGDTQYF
TRBJ1-1	15	TRBV6-1	CASSEVYPGRWEAFF
TRBJ1-5	22	TRBV18	CASSPIWVVGPGQNYSNQPQHF
TRBJ2-3	13	TRBV30	CAWTRGNTDTQYF
TRBJ1-1	14	TRBV13	CASSFQGINTEAFF
TRBJ2-3	15	TRBV28	CASSPLGVDTDTQYF
TRBJ1-1	12	TRBV2	CASTGEHTEAFF
TRBJ2-1	14	TRBV6-1	CASSAFSGGGEQFF
TRBJ2-7	18	TRBV5-4	CASSLGSLLADRSYEQYF
TRBJ2-2	16	TRBV6-1	CASSALAGPNTGELFF
TRBJ2-3	14	TRBV5-1	CASSAGGYTDTQYF
TRBJ2-7	15	TRBV10-2	CASSLGTGRWVEQYF
TRBJ2-3	13	TRBV30	CAWSAESRDTQYF
TRBJ2-7	16	TRBV5-4	CASSLYPSGRNYEQYF
TRBJ2-7	14	TRBV6-5	CASSTTGSPYEQYF
TRBJ2-7	14	TRBV30	CAWTQTGFTREQYF
TRBJ2-2	15	TRBV6-4	CASSRTGEETGELFF
TRBJ2-2	15	TRBV7-9	CASSSTPGNTGELFF
TRBJ1-4	15	TRBV9	CASSATFATNEKLFF
TRBJ1-2	14	TRBV28	CASRDRARSYGYTF
TRBJ2-1	14	TRBV25-1	CASSGQGFGNEQFF
TRBJ2-7	18	TRBV11-3	CASSLDRLLQGSSYEQYF
TRBJ1-2	13	TRBV6-5	CASSLSSNYGYTF
TRBJ2-1	13	TRBV28	CASSLGTSGEQFF
TRBJ2-2	15	TRBV5-1	CASSTDRANTGELFF
TRBJ1-5	15	TRBV6-6	CASSYEGGGNQPQHF
TRBJ1-2	11	TRBV30	CACPKRDGYTF
TRBJ2-1	14	TRBV5-1	CASSGTSGYNEQFF
TRBJ1-1	15	TRBV4-1	CASSPPGTGNTEAFF
TRBJ2-7	12	TRBV7-9	CATQGDSYEQYF
TRBJ1-5	13	TRBV30	CAWSEDGDQPQHF
TRBJ2-7	15	TRBV2	CASSPNRGLSYGQYF
TRBJ2-2	16	TRBV19	CASSSGLAATSGELFF
TRBJ1-1	13	TRBV28	CASSFNRGAEAFF